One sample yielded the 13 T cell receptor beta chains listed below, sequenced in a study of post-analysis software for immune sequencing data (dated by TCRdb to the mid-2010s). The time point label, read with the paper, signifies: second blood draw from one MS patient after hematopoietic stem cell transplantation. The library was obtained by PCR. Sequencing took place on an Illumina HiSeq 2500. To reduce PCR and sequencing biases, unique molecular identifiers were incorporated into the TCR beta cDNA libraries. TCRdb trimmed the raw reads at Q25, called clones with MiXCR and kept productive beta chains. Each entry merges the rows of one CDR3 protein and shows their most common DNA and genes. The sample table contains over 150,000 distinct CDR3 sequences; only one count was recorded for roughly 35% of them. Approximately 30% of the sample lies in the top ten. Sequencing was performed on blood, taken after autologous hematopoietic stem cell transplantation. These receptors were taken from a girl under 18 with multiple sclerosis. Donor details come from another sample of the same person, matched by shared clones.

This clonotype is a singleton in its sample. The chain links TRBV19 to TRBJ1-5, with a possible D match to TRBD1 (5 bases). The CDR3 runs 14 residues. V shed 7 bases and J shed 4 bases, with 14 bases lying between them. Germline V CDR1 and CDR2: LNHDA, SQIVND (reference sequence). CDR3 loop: CASTHVWGNQPQHF. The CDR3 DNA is TGTGCCAGTACCCATGTATGGGGGAATCAGCCCCAGCATTTT.

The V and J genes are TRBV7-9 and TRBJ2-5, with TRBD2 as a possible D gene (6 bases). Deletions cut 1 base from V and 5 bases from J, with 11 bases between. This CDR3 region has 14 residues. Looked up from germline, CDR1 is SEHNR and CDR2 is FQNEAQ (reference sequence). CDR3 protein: CASSLVRDVETQYF. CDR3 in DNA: TGTGCCAGCAGCTTAGTGCGGGATGTGGAGACCCAGTACTTC.

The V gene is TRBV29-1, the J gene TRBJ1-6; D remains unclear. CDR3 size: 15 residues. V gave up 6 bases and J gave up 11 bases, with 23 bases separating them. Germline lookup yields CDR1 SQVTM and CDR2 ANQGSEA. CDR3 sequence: CSVEAGRMKVPPLHF. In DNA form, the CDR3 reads TGCAGCGTCGAGGCGGGTAGAATGAAGGTTCCACCCCTCCACTTT. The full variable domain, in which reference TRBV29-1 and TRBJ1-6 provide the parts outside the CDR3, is SAVISQKPSRDICQRGTSLTIQCQVDSQVTMMFWYRQQPGQSLTLIATANQGSEATYESGFVIDKFPISRPNLTFSTLTVSNMSPEDSSIYLCSVEAGRMKVPPLHFGNGTRLTVT.

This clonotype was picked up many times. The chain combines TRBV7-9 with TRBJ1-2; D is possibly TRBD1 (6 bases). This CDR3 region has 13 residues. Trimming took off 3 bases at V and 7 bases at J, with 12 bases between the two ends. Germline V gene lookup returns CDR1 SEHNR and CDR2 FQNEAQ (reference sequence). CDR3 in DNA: TGTGCCAGCAGCTTGGGGGCGAGGAGTGGCTACACCTTC. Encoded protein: CASSLGARSGYTF.

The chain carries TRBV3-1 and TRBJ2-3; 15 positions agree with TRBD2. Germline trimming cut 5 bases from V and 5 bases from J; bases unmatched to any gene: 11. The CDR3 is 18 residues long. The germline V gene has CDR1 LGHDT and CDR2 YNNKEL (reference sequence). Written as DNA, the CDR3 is TGTGCCAGCAGCTTCAGGACTAGCGGGAGGGGAGTGCAAGATACGCAGTATTTT. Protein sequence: CASSFRTSGRGVQDTQYF.

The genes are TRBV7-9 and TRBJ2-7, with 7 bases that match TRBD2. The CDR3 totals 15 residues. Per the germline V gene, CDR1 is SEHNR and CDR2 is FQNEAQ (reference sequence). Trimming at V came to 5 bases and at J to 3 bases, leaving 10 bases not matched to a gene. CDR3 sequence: CASSPRGGGFYEQYF. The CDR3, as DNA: TGTGCCAGCAGCCCGAGGGGCGGGGGATTCTACGAGCAGTACTTC.

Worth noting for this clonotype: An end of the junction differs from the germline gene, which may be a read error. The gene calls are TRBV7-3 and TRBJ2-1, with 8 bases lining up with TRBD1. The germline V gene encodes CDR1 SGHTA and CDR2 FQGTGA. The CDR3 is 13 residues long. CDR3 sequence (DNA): TGTTCCAGCAGCTTGGACAGGGTGACTGAGCAGTTCTTC. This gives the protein CSSSLDRVTEQFF.

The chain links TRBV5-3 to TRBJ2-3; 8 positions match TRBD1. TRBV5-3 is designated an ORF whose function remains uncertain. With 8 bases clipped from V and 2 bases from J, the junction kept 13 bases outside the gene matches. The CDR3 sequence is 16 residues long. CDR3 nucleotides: TGTGCCAGCAGCCCCGGGACAGGCAAACACACAGATACGCAGTATTTT. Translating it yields CASSPGTGKHTDTQYF.

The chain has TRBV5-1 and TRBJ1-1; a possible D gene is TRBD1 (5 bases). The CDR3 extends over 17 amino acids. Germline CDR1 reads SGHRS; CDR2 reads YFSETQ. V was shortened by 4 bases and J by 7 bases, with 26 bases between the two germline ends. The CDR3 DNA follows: TGCGCCAGCAGCCTGGCAAGTCGGGGCCGGGAGCCCTATGAAGCTTTCTTT. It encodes CASSLASRGREPYEAFF.

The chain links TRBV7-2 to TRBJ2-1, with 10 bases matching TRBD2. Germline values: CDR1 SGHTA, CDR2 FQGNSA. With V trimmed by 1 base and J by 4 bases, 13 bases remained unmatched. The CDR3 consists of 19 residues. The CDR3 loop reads CASSLEGGPLLAGYNEQFF. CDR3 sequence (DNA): TGTGCCAGCAGCTTAGAGGGGGGGCCCTTACTAGCGGGATACAATGAGCAGTTCTTC.

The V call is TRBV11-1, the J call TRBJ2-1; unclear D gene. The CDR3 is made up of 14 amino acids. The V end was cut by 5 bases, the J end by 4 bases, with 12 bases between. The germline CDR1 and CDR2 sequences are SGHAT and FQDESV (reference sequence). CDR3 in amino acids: CASSTESTYNEQFF. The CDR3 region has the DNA TGTGCCAGCAGCACTGAAAGCACGTACAATGAGCAGTTCTTC. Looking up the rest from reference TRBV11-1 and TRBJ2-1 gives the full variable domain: EAEVAQSPRYKITEKSQAVAFWCDPISGHATLYWYRQILGQGPELLVQFQDESVVDDSQLPKDRFSAERLKGVDSTLKIQPAELGDSAMYLCASSTESTYNEQFFGPGTRLTVL.

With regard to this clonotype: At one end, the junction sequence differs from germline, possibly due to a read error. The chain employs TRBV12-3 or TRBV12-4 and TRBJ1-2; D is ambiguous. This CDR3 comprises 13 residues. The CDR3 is CVSSPTENYGYTF. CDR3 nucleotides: TGTGTCAGCAGTCCCACAGAAAACTATGGCTACACCTTC.

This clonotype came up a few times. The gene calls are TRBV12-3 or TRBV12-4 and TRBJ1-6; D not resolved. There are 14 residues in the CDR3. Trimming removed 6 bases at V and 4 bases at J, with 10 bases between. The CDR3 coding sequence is TGTGCCAGCAGCCGACGCGGGTATAATTCACCCCTCCACTTT. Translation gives CASSRRGYNSPLHF.